This T cell receptor beta chain was recorded in a study of shared clonotypes between healthy human individuals. Study conclusions and caveats: Larger estimated richness was generally recorded for naive subsets relative to memory subsets. Non-shared clonotypes had lower generation probabilities than clonotypes shared by all four sorted-subset donors.

Germline lookup yields CDR1 SGDLS and CDR2 YYNGEE. The J segment lost 8 bases and the V segment lost 0 bases, leaving 4 bases of the junction unmatched. The CDR3 is 13 amino acids. Naive CD45RA+ and memory CD45RA-negative subsets were split from CD4+ cells. About this clone: As yet, its antigen is unknown. The same CDR3 arises from other DNA sequences in this sample as well.

The assay used deep level. Measured with immunoSEQ multiplex PCR; TCRdb has only the in-frame clones, and not every one. The sample holds 2 million to 2.5 million clones, approximately 93% seen once. Sequenced sample: naive CD4+ T cells from PBMCs. The subset is: CD45RA+ positively selected. The genes are TRBV9 and TRBJ1-2, with TRBD1 matching over 7 bases. The origin of this receptor is a man between 18 and 35 years old in good health. Some clones in this sample may be carry-over from other donors' samples. The CDR3 loop reads CASSVGQGDGYTF. The CDR3 nucleotides read TGTGCCAGCAGCGTAGGGCAGGGGGACGGCTACACCTTC.